A selection of T cell receptor beta chains follows, all from one sample in a study of beta chain features in type 1 diabetes. TCRdb keeps only in-frame clones here, not all; method: immunoSEQ multiplex PCR. The sample lists more than 150,000 clones, roughly 9% occurring once. The material sequenced was central memory CD4+ T cells from blood. The receptor set was obtained from a woman under 40 with type 1 diabetes. Each CDR3 is given with its conserved first and last residue. The D gene is left open where the match is weak. Clone size, where shown, is once, few, many, or a class for clones that have expanded.

V	D	size	J	DNA	CDR3
TRBV4-1	NA	NA	TRBJ1-5	TGCGCCAGCAGCCAAGTAAGGCAGGGTAATCAGCCCCAGCATTTT	CASSQVRQGNQPQHF
TRBV2	TRBD1	few	TRBJ1-5	TGTGCCAGCAGTACAGGGGGCAATCCGCCCCAGCATTTT	CASSTGGNPPQHF
TRBV4-3	NA	NA	TRBJ2-4	TGCGCCAGCAGCCAAGATATGCGGGATGCACGCATTCAGTACTTC	CASSQDMRDARIQYF
TRBV6-6	TRBD2	NA	TRBJ2-3	TGTGCCAGCCGTATGGGGCTAGCGGCTTTCACAGATACGCAGTATTTT	CASRMGLAAFTDTQYF
TRBV5-4	TRBD1	NA	TRBJ1-2	TGTGCCAGCAGCCTGACAGGGGAAAATAACTATGGCTACACCTTC	CASSLTGENNYGYTF
TRBV6-6	NA	NA	TRBJ1-3	TGTGCCAGCAGTGGGGAGTCTGGAAACACCATATATTTT	CASSGESGNTIYF
TRBV5-1	TRBD1	NA	TRBJ2-1	TGCGCCAGCAGCCCAGAGACAGGGATGTCCGGGAATGAGCAGTTCTTC	CASSPETGMSGNEQFF
TRBV25-1	TRBD2	NA	TRBJ2-4	TGTGCCAGCAGCGAGCTCGGGACTAGCGGAAACATTCAGTACTTC	CASSELGTSGNIQYF
TRBV29-1	NA	NA	TRBJ1-4	TGCAGTACATCAACTAATGAAAAACTGTTTTTT	CSTSTNEKLFF
TRBV11-2	TRBD1	NA	TRBJ2-1	TGTGCCAGCAGCTTAGACTTCGGGACAGGGGACGAAGAGCAGTTCTTC	CASSLDFGTGDEEQFF
TRBV29-1	NA	NA	TRBJ2-7	TGCAGCGTTGAAGGGCAGGGGCCCCACGAGCAGTACTTC	CSVEGQGPHEQYF
TRBV9	TRBD2	few	TRBJ2-3	TGTGCCAGCAGCGTAGCGACTAGCGGGAGGGTAGATACGCAGTATTTT	CASSVATSGRVDTQYF
TRBV6-6	TRBD1	few	TRBJ2-7	TGTGCCAGCAGTGCGGACAGGGGCTACGAGCAGTACTTC	CASSADRGYEQYF
TRBV5-1	NA	NA	TRBJ2-5	TGCGCCAGCAGCTTGACAGGGCTGAGAGAGACCCAGTACTTC	CASSLTGLRETQYF
TRBV7-9	TRBD1	NA	TRBJ1-3	TGTGCCAGCAGCGGGACAGGCTCCATCTCTGGAAACACCATATATTTT	CASSGTGSISGNTIYF
TRBV7-3	TRBD1	few	TRBJ2-6	TGTGCCAGCAGCCGCCGACAGGGGGGGGCTGGGGCCAACGTCCTGACTTTC	CASSRRQGGAGANVLTF
TRBV2	NA	NA	TRBJ1-4	TGTGCCAGTTGGGGACTGAAGATGGGGAAACTGTTTTTT	CASWGLKMGKLFF
TRBV19	NA	few	TRBJ2-5	TGTGCCAGTAGTGAGGGAGAGACCCAGTACTTC	CASSEGETQYF
TRBV11-3	NA	NA	TRBJ2-3	TGTGCCAGCAGCTCGTTAGGAGGACTCCTGGGCACAGATACGCAGTATTTT	CASSSLGGLLGTDTQYF
TRBV25-1	TRBD2	few	TRBJ2-1	TGTGCCAGCAGGCCTAGCGGGAGATACAATGAGCAGTTCTTC	CASRPSGRYNEQFF
TRBV7-9	NA	few	TRBJ2-5	TGTGCCAGCAGCTTAGGGAGGAGATCGCAAGAGACCCAGTACTTC	CASSLGRRSQETQYF
TRBV7-9	NA	once	TRBJ2-3	TGTGCCAGCAGCGTAAGGGACACCGGCACAGATACGCAGTATTTT	CASSVRDTGTDTQYF
TRBV7-2	NA	few	TRBJ2-3	TGTGCCAGCAGCGCCTACACAGATACGCAGTATTTT	CASSAYTDTQYF
TRBV7-9	TRBD1	few	TRBJ2-7	TGTGCCAGCAGGCCCAGCGGGACAGGGGTTCACGAGCAGTACTTC	CASRPSGTGVHEQYF